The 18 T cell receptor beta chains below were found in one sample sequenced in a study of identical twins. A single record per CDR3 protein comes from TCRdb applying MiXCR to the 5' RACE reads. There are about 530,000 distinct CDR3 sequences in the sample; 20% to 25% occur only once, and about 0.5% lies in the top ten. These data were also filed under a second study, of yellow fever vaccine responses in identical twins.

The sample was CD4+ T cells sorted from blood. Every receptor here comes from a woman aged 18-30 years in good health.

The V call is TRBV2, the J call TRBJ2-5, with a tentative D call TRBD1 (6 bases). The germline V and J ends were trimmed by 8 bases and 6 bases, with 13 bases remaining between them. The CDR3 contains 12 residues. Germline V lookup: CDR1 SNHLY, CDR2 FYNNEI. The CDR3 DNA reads TGTGCCAGCTGGGTGCAGGGGAAGACCCAGTACTTC. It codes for CASWVQGKTQYF.

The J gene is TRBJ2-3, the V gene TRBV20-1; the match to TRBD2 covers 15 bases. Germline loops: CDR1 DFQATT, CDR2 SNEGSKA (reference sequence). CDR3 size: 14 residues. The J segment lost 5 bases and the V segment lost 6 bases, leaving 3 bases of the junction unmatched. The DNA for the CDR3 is TGCAGTGCCGGGACTAGCGGGGGGTTAGATACGCAGTATTTT. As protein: CSAGTSGGLDTQYF.

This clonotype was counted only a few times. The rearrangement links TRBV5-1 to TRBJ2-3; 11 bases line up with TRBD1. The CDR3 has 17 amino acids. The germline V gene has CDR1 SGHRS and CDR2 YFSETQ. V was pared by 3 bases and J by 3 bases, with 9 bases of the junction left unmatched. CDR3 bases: TGCGCCAGCAGCTCAGCGGGGACAGGGGGATGGACAGATACGCAGTATTTT. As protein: CASSSAGTGGWTDTQYF.

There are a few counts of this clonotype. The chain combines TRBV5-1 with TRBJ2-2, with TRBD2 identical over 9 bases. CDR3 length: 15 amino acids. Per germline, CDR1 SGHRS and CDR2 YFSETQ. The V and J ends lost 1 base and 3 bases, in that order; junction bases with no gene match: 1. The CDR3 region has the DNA TGCGCCAGCAGCTTGCCTAGCGGGGACACCGGGGAGCTGTTTTTT. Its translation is CASSLPSGDTGELFF.

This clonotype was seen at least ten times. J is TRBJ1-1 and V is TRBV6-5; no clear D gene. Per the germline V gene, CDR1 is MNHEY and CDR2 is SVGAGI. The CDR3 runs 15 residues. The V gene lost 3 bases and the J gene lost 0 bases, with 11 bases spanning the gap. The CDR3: CASSYNGVMNTEAFF. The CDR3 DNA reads TGTGCCAGCAGTTATAATGGGGTCATGAACACTGAAGCTTTCTTT.

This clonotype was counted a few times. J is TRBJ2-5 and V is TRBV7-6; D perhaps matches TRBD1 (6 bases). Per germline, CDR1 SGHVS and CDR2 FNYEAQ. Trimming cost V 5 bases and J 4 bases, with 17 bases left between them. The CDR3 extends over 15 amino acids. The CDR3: CASSPLKTGIETQYF. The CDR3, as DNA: TGTGCCAGCAGCCCTTTAAAAACAGGGATAGAGACCCAGTACTTC. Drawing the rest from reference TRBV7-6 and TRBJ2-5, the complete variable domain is GAGVSQSPRYKVTKRGQDVALRCDPISGHVSLYWYRQALGQGPEFLTYFNYEAQQDKSGLPNDRFSAERPEGSISTLTIQRTEQRDSAMYRCASSPLKTGIETQYFGPGTRLLVL.

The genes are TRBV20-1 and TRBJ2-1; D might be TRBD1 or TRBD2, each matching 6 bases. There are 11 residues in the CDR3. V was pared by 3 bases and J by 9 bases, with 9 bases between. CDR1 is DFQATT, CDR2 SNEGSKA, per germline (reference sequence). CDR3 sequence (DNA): TGCAGTGCTAGGGAGGGGGTTGAGCAGTTCTTC. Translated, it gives CSAREGVEQFF.

In DNA, the CDR3 is TGCGCCAGCAGCTACTGGACAGGGGATTCACCCCTCCACTTT. Translated: CASSYWTGDSPLHF. J is TRBJ1-6 and V is TRBV5-1, with 9 bases fitting TRBD1. V shed 3 bases and J 8 bases; nucleotides not matched to a gene: 3. This CDR3 is built from 14 residues. Germline loops: CDR1 SGHRS, CDR2 YFSETQ.

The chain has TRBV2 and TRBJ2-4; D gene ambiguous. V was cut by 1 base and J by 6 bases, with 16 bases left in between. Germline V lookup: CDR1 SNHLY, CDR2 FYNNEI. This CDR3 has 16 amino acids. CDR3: CASSEDPLEFRNIQYF. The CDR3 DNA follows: TGTGCCAGCAGTGAAGACCCCCTAGAATTTAGAAACATTCAGTACTTC.

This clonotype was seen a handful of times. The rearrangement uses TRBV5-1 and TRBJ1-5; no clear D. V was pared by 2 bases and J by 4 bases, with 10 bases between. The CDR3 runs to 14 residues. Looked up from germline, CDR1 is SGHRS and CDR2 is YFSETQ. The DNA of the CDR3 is TGCGCCAGCAGCTTCGGGTCGGGGAATCAGCCCCAGCATTTT. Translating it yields CASSFGSGNQPQHF.

The CDR3 loop is CASKKQAGEYYEQYF. The CDR3 region has the DNA TGTGCCAGCAAAAAACAGGCAGGGGAATACTACGAGCAGTACTTC. The chain combines TRBV2 with TRBJ2-7; possibly TRBD1 for D (6 bases). This CDR3 has 15 amino acids. V lost 7 bases and J 3 bases, leaving 19 bases between the germline ends. Germline values: CDR1 SNHLY, CDR2 FYNNEI.

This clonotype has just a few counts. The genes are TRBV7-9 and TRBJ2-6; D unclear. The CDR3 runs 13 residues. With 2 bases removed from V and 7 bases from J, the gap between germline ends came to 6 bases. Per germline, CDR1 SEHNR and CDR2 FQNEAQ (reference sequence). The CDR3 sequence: CASSLFGANVLTF. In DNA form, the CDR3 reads TGTGCCAGCAGCTTATTCGGCGCCAACGTCCTGACTTTC.

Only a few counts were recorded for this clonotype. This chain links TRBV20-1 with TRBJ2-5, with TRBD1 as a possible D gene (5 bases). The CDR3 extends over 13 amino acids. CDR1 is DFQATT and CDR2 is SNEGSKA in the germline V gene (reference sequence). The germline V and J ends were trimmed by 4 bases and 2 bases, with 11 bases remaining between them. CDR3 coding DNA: TGCAGTGCTACCCTTAGGGGTCAAGAGACCCAGTACTTC. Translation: CSATLRGQETQYF.

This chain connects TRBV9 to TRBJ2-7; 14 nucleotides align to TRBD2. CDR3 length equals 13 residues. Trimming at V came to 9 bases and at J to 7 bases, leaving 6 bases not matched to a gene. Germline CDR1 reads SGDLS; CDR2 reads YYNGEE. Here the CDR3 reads CATPGLAGDEQYF. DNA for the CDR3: TGTGCCACCCCGGGACTAGCGGGAGATGAGCAGTACTTC.

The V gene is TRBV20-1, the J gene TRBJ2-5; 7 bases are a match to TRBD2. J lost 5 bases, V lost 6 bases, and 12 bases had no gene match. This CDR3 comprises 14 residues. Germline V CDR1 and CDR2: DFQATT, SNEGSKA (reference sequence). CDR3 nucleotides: TGCAGTGCCGCGACAGCGGGGTTGTCCGAGACCCAGTACTTC. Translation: CSAATAGLSETQYF.

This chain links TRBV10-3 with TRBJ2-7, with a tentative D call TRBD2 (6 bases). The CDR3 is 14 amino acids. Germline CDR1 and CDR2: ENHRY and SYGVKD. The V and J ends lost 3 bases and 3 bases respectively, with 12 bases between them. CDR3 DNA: TGTGCCATCAGTGATATAGCGGATCTCTACGAGCAGTACTTC. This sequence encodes CAISDIADLYEQYF.

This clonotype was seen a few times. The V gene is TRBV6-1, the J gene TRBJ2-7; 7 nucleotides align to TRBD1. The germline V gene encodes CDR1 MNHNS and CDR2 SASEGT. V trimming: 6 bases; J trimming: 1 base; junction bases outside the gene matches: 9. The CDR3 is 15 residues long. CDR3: CASRPPGQKSYEQYV. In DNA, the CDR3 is TGTGCCAGCAGACCTCCGGGACAGAAATCCTACGAGCAGTACGTC.

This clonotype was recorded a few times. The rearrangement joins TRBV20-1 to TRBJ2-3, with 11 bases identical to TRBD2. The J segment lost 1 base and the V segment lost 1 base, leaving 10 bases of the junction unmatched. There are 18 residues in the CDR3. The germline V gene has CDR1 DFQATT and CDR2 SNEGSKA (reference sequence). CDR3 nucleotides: TGCAGTGCTAGAGCGGGAATTCTAGCGGGGGGTCGCACAGATACGCAGTATTTT. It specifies CSARAGILAGGRTDTQYF.